The 15 T cell receptor beta chains below come from one sample, sequenced in a study of T cell repertoires in cytomegalovirus infection (dated 2019 in TCRdb). TCRdb records Illumina HiSeq 1500 as the sequencer. TCRdb reprocessed the public reads (quality trimming at Q25 with fastp, clone calling with MiXCR) and kept in-frame beta chains. Each CDR3 protein gets just one entry, which takes the most common genes and DNA from the rows behind it. A total of fewer than 200,000 distinct CDR3 sequences appear in this sample, approximately 20% of them only once. The ten largest make up approximately 3% of the sample. Sequences were obtained from PBMCs. The receptors were gathered from a human donor in good health (CMV status not recorded). Some clones in this sample may be carry-over from other donors' samples.

In this sample, this clonotype turned up many times. This chain uses TRBV7-2 with TRBJ1-2; 8 positions agree with TRBD1. V trimming: 4 bases; J trimming: 4 bases; junction bases outside the gene matches: 5. The germline V gene has CDR1 SGHTA and CDR2 FQGNSA. This CDR3 has 14 residues. CDR3 sequence (DNA): TGTGCCAGCAGCTCGCGGACAGGGACCTATGGCTACACCTTC. This translates into CASSSRTGTYGYTF.

This clonotype appeared a few times. The chain combines TRBV7-2 with TRBJ1-2; 8 bases are shared with TRBD1. Germline loops: CDR1 SGHTA, CDR2 FQGNSA. CDR3 length: 12 amino acids. The ends lost 5 bases at V and 8 bases at J; junction bases unmatched: 4. CDR3 in amino acids: CASSLDRAGYTF. CDR3 sequence (DNA): TGTGCCAGCAGCCTGGACAGGGCGGGCTACACCTTC.

This clonotype appeared a few times. V and J are TRBV28 and TRBJ1-1; 10 nucleotides line up with TRBD1. The CDR3 is made up of 16 amino acids. Germline CDR1 and CDR2: MDHEN and SYDVKM. J was trimmed by 5 bases and V by 4 bases; bases with no gene match: 10. CDR3 DNA: TGTGCCAGCAGTTCCCGGGACAGGGGAATTTGGACTGAAGCTTTCTTT. It translates to CASSSRDRGIWTEAFF.

V is TRBV7-2 and J is TRBJ2-7; D gene uncertain. Germline lookup yields CDR1 SGHTA and CDR2 FQGNSA. Trimming removed 2 bases at V and 3 bases at J, with 14 bases between. This CDR3 has 15 residues. CDR3 residues: CASSLSSLDGYEQYF. The CDR3 DNA follows: TGTGCCAGCAGCTTATCTAGTTTGGATGGCTACGAGCAGTACTTC.

The gene calls are TRBV29-1 and TRBJ2-7; TRBD2 matches 15 bases. The V gene's germline CDR1 is SQVTM and CDR2 ANQGSEA. The V and J ends lost 4 bases and 6 bases, in that order; junction bases with no gene match: 7. The CDR3 is made up of 15 amino acids. CDR3 residues: CSVAGLAGGFGEQYF. CDR3 bases: TGCAGCGTTGCGGGACTAGCGGGAGGATTCGGCGAGCAGTACTTC.

This chain links TRBV7-2 with TRBJ2-3, with D possibly matching TRBD1 (5 bases). CDR1 is SGHTA, CDR2 FQGNSA, per germline. The CDR3 runs 15 residues. The ends were cut back, 5 bases at V and 0 bases at J, with 12 bases in the middle. The CDR3 coding sequence is TGTGCCAGCAGCCCATTAGACAGTAGCACAGATACGCAGTATTTT. Translated, it gives CASSPLDSSTDTQYF.

CDR3 protein: CASSLVGGYYEQYF. The CDR3 DNA is TGTGCCAGCAGCTTAGTGGGGGGGTACTACGAGCAGTACTTC. This chain joins TRBV7-8 and TRBJ2-7, with TRBD2 identical over 7 bases. Germline loops: CDR1 SGHVS, CDR2 FQNEAQ. CDR3 length: 14 residues. Trimming removed 1 base from V and 3 bases from J; junction bases left unmatched: 3.

In this sample, this clonotype turned up a few times. The chain has TRBV28 and TRBJ2-2; D may be TRBD1 or TRBD2 (5 bases each). This CDR3 is built from 14 residues. Germline V gene data show CDR1 as MDHEN and CDR2 as SYDVKM. The V and J ends lost 8 bases and 1 base respectively, with 11 bases between them. CDR3 region: CASGRQMNTGELFF. For the CDR3, the DNA is TGTGCCAGCGGGAGACAGATGAACACCGGGGAGCTGTTTTTT.

This clonotype was seen only a few times. V is TRBV7-2 and J is TRBJ2-1; 8 bases are a match to TRBD1. This CDR3 has 15 residues. The germline V gene has CDR1 SGHTA and CDR2 FQGNSA. With V trimmed by 4 bases and J by 7 bases, 9 bases remained unmatched. The CDR3 here is CASSSEQGAQNEQFF. CDR3 sequence (DNA): TGTGCCAGCAGCTCAGAGCAGGGGGCGCAAAATGAGCAGTTCTTC.

This clonotype was counted only a few times. The rearrangement uses TRBV6-5 and TRBJ2-1; D is perhaps TRBD1 (6 bases). The CDR3 runs to 16 residues. The V gene lost 5 bases and the J gene lost 4 bases, with 18 bases spanning the gap. CDR1 and CDR2 from the germline V gene are MNHEY and SVGAGI. CDR3 nucleotide sequence: TGTGCCAGCAGTCATAGGGACGGGACAATTTACAATGAGCAGTTCTTC. This gives the protein CASSHRDGTIYNEQFF.

There are a few counts of this clonotype. The V call is TRBV28, the J call TRBJ1-2, with D perhaps TRBD1 (5 bases). Trimming shortened V by 2 bases and J by 0 bases, and 10 bases separated the two germline ends. CDR1 and CDR2 (germline): MDHEN, SYDVKM. CDR3 size: 15 residues. DNA of the CDR3: TGTGCCAGCAGTTTAGACAGACCCTCTAACTATGGCTACACCTTC. Amino acids: CASSLDRPSNYGYTF.

The chain employs TRBV5-5 and TRBJ2-1, with 10 positions matching TRBD2. Losses at the gene ends were 0 bases for V and 4 bases for J; bases not matched to a gene: 4. This CDR3 is 16 amino acids long. CDR1 is SGHKS, CDR2 YYEKEE, per germline (reference sequence). The CDR3 spells CASSLASGRSYNEQFF. CDR3 sequence (DNA): TGTGCCAGCAGCTTGGCTAGCGGGAGAAGTTACAATGAGCAGTTCTTC.

This clonotype was seen many times. The CDR3, as DNA: TGTGCCAGCAGTTACAAGCAGGGGATTACTGGGGCCAACGTCCTGACTTTC. This translates into CASSYKQGITGANVLTF. V usage is TRBV6-2 or TRBV6-3 and J usage is TRBJ2-6, with a weak D call TRBD1 (6 bases). The germline V and J ends were trimmed by 2 bases and 2 bases, with 13 bases remaining between them. CDR3 length: 17 residues. From germline, CDR1 is MNHEY and CDR2 SVGEGT.

This clonotype was counted many times. The chain uses TRBV28 and TRBJ2-6; 10 nucleotides agree with TRBD1. Germline V gene sequence: CDR1 MDHEN, CDR2 SYDVKM. The CDR3 contains 17 residues. The V and J ends lost 8 bases and 2 bases, in that order; junction bases with no gene match: 9. The CDR3 loop reads CASVRDRGIAGANVLTF. The CDR3 nucleotides read TGTGCCAGCGTACGGGACAGGGGAATTGCTGGGGCCAACGTCCTGACTTTC.

The rearrangement joins TRBV5-1 to TRBJ2-3; 13 bases match TRBD2. This CDR3 is built from 17 residues. Germline CDR1 and CDR2: SGHRS and YFSETQ. After removal of 6 bases from V and 2 bases from J, the junction contained 9 bases not matched to a gene. The CDR3 spells CASTPGLAGLDTDTQYF. The CDR3 DNA reads as TGCGCCAGCACACCGGGACTAGCGGGATTAGACACAGATACGCAGTATTTT.